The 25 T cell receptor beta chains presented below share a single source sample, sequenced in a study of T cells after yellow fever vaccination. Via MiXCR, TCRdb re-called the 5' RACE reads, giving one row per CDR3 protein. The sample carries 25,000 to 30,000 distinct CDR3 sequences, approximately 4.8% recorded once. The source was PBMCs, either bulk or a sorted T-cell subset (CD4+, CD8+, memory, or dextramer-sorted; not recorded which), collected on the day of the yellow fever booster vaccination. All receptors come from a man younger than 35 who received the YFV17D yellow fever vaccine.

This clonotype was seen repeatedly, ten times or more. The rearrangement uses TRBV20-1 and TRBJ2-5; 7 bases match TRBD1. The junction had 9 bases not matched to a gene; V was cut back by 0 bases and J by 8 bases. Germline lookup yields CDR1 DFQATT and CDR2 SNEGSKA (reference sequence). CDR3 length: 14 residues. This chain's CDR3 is CSARDTRQGDTQYF. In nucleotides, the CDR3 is TGCAGTGCTAGAGATACGAGACAGGGTGATACCCAGTACTTC.

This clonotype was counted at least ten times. CDR3 sequence: CASPLWGKQTQYF. In nucleotides, the CDR3 is TGCGCCAGCCCCCTTTGGGGGAAACAGACCCAGTACTTC. This rearrangement joins TRBV23-1 to TRBJ2-5, with D perhaps matching TRBD1 or TRBD2 (5 bases each). TRBV23-1 is known as an ORF, though its function is uncertain. Deletions cut 8 bases from V and 6 bases from J, with 16 bases between. This CDR3 is built from 13 residues.

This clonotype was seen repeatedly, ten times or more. The CDR3 is CASSFFIGPYNEQFF. The CDR3 DNA reads TGTGCCAGCAGTTTTTTTATCGGGCCCTACAATGAGCAGTTCTTC. The gene calls are TRBV27 and TRBJ2-1, with D unclear. CDR1 and CDR2 from the germline V gene are MNHEY and SMNVEV (reference sequence). The CDR3 has 15 residues. Trimming cost V 3 bases and J 2 bases, with 11 bases left between them.

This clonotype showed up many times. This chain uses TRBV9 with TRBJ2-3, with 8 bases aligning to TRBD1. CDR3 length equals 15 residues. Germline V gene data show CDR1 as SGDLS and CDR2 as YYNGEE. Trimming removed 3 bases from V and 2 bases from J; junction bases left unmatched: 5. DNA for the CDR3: TGTGCCAGCAGCGGGAGACAGGGGACCACAGATACGCAGTATTTT. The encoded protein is CASSGRQGTTDTQYF. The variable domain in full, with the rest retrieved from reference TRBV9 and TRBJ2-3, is DSGVTQTPKHLITATGQRVTLRCSPRSGDLSVYWYQQSLDQGLQFLIQYYNGEERAKGNILERFSAQQFPDLHSELNLSSLELGDSALYFCASSGRQGTTDTQYFGPGTRLTVL.

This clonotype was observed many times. The CDR3 sequence: CASSQDLYNYGYTF. DNA of the CDR3: TGCGCCAGCAGCCAAGATCTGTATAACTATGGCTACACCTTC. This chain joins TRBV4-1 and TRBJ1-2; D gene uncertain. The germline CDR1 and CDR2 sequences are MGHRA and YSYEKL. The CDR3 covers 14 residues. V was trimmed by 0 bases and J by 1 base, leaving 6 bases between them.

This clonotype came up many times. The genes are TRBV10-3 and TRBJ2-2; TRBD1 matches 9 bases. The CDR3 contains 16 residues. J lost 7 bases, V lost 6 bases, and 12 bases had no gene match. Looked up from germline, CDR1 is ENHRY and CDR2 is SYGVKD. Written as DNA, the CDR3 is TGTGCCATCAGCCCCTCCGGGACAGGGATATACGGGGAGCTGTTTTTT. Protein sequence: CAISPSGTGIYGELFF.

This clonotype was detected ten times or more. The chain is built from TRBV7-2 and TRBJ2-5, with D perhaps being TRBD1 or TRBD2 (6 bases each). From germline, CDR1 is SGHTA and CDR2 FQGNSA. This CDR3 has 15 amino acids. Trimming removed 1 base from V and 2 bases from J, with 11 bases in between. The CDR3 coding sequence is TGTGCCAGCAGCTTAGACGGGGGCAGACAAGAGACCCAGTACTTC. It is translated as CASSLDGGRQETQYF.

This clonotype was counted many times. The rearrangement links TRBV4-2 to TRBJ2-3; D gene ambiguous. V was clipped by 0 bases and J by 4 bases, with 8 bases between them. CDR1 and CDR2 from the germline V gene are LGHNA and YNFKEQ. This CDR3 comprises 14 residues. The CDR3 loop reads CASSQDWLSDTQYF. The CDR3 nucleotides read TGTGCCAGCAGCCAAGATTGGCTTTCAGATACGCAGTATTTT.

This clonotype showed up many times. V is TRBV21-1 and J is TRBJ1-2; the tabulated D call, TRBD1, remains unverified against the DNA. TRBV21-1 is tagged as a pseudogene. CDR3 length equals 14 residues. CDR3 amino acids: CASSKAGAGYGYTF. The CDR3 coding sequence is TGTGCCAGCAGCAAAGCCGGGGCGGGGTATGGCTACACCTTC.

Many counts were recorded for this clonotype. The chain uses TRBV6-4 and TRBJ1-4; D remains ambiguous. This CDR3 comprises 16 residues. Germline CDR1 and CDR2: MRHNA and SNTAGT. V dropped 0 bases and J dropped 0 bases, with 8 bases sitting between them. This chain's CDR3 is CASSDSGPATNEKLFF. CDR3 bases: TGTGCCAGCAGTGACTCGGGTCCTGCAACTAATGAAAAACTGTTTTTT.

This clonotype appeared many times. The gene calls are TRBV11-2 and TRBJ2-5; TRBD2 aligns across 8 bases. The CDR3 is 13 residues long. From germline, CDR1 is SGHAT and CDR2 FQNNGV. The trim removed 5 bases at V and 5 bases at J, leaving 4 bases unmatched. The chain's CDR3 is CASSRSGVETQYF. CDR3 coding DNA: TGTGCCAGCAGCCGTAGCGGGGTGGAGACCCAGTACTTC.

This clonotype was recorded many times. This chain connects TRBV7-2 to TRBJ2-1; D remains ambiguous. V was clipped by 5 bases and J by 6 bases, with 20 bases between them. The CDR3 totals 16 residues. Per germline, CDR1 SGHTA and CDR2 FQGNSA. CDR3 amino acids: CASSLVSLSSRNEQFF. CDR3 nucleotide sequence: TGTGCCAGCAGCCTCGTTAGCTTGAGTTCCCGCAATGAGCAGTTCTTC.

CDR3 region: CATRQGSVGTQYF. CDR3 nucleotide sequence: TGTGCCACCAGACAGGGGAGTGTCGGGACCCAGTACTTC. The rearrangement joins TRBV24-1 to TRBJ2-5; 7 bases are a match to TRBD1. The CDR3 is made up of 13 amino acids. Germline CDR1 is KGHDR and CDR2 is SFDVKD. V shed 7 bases and J 7 bases; nucleotides not matched to a gene: 8.

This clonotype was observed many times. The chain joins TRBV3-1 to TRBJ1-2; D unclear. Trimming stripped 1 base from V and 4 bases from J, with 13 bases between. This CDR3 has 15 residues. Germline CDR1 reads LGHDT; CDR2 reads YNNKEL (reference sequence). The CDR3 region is CASSQGRAKPYGYTF. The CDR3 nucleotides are TGTGCCAGCAGCCAAGGGAGAGCTAAGCCCTATGGCTACACCTTC.

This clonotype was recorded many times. The CDR3 DNA reads TGTGCCAGCAAAGTGTGGGGGGATCAGCCCCAGCATTTT. Its translation: CASKVWGDQPQHF. J is TRBJ1-5 and V is TRBV2, with TRBD1 as a possible D gene (5 bases). Germline CDR1 SNHLY, CDR2 FYNNEI. Trimming shortened V by 7 bases and J by 5 bases, and 12 bases separated the two germline ends. CDR3 length: 13 amino acids.

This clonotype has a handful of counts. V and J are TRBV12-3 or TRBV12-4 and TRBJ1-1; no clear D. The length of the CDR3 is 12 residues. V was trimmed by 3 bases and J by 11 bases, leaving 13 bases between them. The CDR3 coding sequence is TGTGCCAGCAGTTTGTCCCTGTTTAGCGCTTTCTTT. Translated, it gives CASSLSLFSAFF.

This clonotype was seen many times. The CDR3 reads CASSEGTSGGADTQYF. The CDR3 nucleotides are TGTGCCAGCAGTGAAGGGACTAGCGGGGGGGCAGATACGCAGTATTTT. The rearrangement uses TRBV6-1 and TRBJ2-3; 15 bases fit TRBD2. Germline loops: CDR1 MNHNS, CDR2 SASEGT. This CDR3 spans 16 amino acids. V lost 1 base and J lost 4; bases outside the gene matches: 0.

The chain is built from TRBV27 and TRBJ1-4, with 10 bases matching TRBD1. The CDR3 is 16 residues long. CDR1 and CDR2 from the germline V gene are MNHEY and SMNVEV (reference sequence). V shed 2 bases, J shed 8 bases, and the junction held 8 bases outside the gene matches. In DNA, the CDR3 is TGTGCCAGCAGTTTAGGACAGGGGGGAGCCCGGGAAAAACTGTTTTTT. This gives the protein CASSLGQGGAREKLFF.

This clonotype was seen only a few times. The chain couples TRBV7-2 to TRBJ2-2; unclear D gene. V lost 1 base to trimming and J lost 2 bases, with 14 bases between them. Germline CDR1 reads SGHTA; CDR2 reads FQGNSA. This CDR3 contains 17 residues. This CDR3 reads CASSLGAPSLNTGELFF. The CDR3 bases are TGTGCCAGCAGCTTAGGCGCACCTAGTCTTAACACCGGGGAGCTGTTTTTT. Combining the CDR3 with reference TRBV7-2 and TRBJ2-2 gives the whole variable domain GAGVSQSPSNKVTEKGKDVELRCDPISGHTALYWYRQSLGQGLEFLIYFQGNSAPDKSGLPSDRFSAERTGGSVSTLTIQRTQQEDSAVYLCASSLGAPSLNTGELFFGEGSRLTVL.

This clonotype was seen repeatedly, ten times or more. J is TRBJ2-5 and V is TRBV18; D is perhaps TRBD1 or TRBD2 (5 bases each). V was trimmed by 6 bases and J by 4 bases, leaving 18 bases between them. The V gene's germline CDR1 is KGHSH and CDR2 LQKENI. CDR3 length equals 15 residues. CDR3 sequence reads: CASSRTGTAAETQYF. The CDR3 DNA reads TGTGCCAGCTCTCGTACCGGGACCGCCGCAGAGACCCAGTACTTC. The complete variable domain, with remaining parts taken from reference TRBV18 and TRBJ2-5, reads NAGVMQNPRHLVRRRGQEARLRCSPMKGHSHVYWYRQLPEEGLKFMVYLQKENIIDESGMPKERFSAEFPKEGPSILRIQQVVRGDSAAYFCASSRTGTAAETQYFGPGTRLLVL.

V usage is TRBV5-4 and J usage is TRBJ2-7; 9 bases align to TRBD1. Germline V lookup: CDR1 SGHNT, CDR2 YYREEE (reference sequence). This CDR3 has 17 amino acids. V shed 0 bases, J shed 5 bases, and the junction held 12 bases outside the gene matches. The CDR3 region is CASSLGHPGQGVNEQYV. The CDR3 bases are TGTGCCAGCAGCTTGGGCCACCCGGGACAGGGTGTCAACGAGCAGTACGTC.

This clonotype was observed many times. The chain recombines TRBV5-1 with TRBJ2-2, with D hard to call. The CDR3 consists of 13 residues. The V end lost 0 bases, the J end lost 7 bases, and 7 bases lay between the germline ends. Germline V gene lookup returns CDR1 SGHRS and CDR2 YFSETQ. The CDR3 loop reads CASSLEVHGELFF. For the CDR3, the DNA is TGCGCCAGCAGCTTGGAGGTTCACGGGGAGCTGTTTTTT.

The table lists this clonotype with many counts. The CDR3 loop reads CSAGTVPRDVISGNTIYF. DNA for the CDR3: TGCAGTGCGGGGACTGTTCCGAGGGATGTAATCTCTGGAAACACCATATATTTT. The V and J genes are TRBV20-1 and TRBJ1-3; maybe TRBD1 (5 bases). The germline V gene encodes CDR1 DFQATT and CDR2 SNEGSKA (reference sequence). V lost 6 bases, J lost 0 bases, and 24 bases lay in between. CDR3 length equals 18 residues.

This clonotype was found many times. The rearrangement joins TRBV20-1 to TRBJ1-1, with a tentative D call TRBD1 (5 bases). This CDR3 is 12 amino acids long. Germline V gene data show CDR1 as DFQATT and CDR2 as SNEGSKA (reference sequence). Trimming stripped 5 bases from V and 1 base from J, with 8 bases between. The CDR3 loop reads CSALDRNTEAFF. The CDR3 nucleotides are TGCAGTGCTCTCGACAGGAACACTGAAGCTTTCTTT.

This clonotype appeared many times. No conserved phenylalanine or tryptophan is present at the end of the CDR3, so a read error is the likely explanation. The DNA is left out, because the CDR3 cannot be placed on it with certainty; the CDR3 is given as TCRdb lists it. The CDR3: CSVDGHPI. The chain employs TRBV29-1 and TRBJ1-2; TRBD1 is the table's D call and was not checked against the DNA. With termini counted, the CDR3 has 8 amino acids. Germline loops: CDR1 SQVTM, CDR2 ANQGSEA.